The present entry profiles one T cell receptor (beta chain) with its context. The antigen is undetermined. This sample is part of a study of cytomegalovirus exposure and HLA in healthy donors. The study's findings and limits: Whilst most TCR sequences proved rare, a subset of public TCRs occurred across many donors. Later, an analysis found that common viral pathogens appeared to be linked with several of the most significant clusters. A later analysis showed HLA-associated TCR beta chains outstripping equally common others in clonal expansion.

Germline V gene data show CDR1 as MNHEY and CDR2 as SVGAGI. The CDR3 totals 15 residues. Trimming stripped 2 bases from V and 5 bases from J, with 12 bases between. The primer mix had 60 Vbeta and 13 Jbeta primers. Profiling relied on immunoSEQ multiplex PCR, and the TCRdb table lists in-frame clones only, not all of them. The sample has 120,000 to 150,000 clones; around 80% are singletons. Material: PBMCs. The rearrangement uses TRBV6-5 and TRBJ1-4; TRBD1 might be the D (5 bases). This clonotype was sampled from a man aged 30 to 45 in good health and CMV-seropositive. The CDR3 loop reads CASSYGRGGNEKLFF. DNA for the CDR3: TGTGCCAGCAGTTACGGTCGGGGGGGGAATGAAAAACTGTTTTTT.